This T cell receptor beta chain came from a study of CD8 T cells in Susac syndrome. V shed 6 bases and J shed 7 bases, with 15 bases lying between them. Per germline, CDR1 LGHNT and CDR2 FRNRAP. CDR3 length: 13 amino acids. Random hexamers were used to reverse transcribe roughly 0.5 to 1 ug of RNA. TCRdb re-derived calls from the immunoSEQ multiplex PCR reads in MiXCR, one entry per CDR3 protein. The data show about 160,000 distinct CDR3 sequences, with just under 95% seen just once and approximately 0.14% held by the top ten. The V gene is TRBV12-5, the J gene TRBJ1-2, with D unresolved. This sequence was found in a human donor in good health. Input material: CD4+ T cells from PBMCs. CDR3 sequence (DNA): TGTGCTAGTGGACGAACAGAAACTGCTGGCTACACCTTC. Translated: CASGRTETAGYTF.